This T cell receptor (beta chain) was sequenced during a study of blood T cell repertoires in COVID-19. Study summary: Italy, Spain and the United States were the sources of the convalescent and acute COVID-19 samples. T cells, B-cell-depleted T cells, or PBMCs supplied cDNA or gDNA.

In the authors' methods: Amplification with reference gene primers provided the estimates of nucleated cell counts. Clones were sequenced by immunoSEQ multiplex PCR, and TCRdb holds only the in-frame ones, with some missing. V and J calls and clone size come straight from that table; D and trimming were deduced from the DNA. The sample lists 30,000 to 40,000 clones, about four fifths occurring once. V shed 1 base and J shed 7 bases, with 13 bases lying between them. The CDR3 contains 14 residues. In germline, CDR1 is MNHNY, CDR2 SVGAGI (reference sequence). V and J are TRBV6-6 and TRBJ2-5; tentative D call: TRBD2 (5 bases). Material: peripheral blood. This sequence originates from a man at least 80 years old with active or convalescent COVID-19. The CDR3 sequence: CASSYLAEEGTQYF. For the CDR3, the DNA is TGTGCCAGCAGTTACTTGGCGGAAGAGGGGACCCAGTACTTC.